This T cell receptor (beta chain) was captured in a study of T cells in Graves' hyperthyroidism and ophthalmopathy. Study summary: It was at initial diagnosis, before any treatment, that peripheral blood was collected.

Amplification of TCR beta CDR3 regions used RNA as the template. Primed by the HTBI set, a first-round RT-PCR was run on the TCR CDR3. MiXCR, applied by TCRdb to the multiplex PCR reads, yields one record per CDR3 protein. The sample records hundreds of thousands of distinct CDR3 sequences, around 15% being singletons. The germline gives CDR1 MDHEN, CDR2 SYDVKM. J gave up 11 bases and V 5 bases, and 15 bases lay outside the gene matches. The CDR3 contains 15 residues. This TCR was recovered from a woman aged 50 to 60 with Graves' ophthalmopathy. The chain uses TRBV28 and TRBJ2-5; 9 nucleotides match TRBD1. The material sequenced was blood. CDR3 sequence: CASSPRQGGVRYQYF. For the CDR3, the DNA is TGTGCCAGCAGTCCTCGACAGGGGGGGGTTAGATATCAGTACTTC.